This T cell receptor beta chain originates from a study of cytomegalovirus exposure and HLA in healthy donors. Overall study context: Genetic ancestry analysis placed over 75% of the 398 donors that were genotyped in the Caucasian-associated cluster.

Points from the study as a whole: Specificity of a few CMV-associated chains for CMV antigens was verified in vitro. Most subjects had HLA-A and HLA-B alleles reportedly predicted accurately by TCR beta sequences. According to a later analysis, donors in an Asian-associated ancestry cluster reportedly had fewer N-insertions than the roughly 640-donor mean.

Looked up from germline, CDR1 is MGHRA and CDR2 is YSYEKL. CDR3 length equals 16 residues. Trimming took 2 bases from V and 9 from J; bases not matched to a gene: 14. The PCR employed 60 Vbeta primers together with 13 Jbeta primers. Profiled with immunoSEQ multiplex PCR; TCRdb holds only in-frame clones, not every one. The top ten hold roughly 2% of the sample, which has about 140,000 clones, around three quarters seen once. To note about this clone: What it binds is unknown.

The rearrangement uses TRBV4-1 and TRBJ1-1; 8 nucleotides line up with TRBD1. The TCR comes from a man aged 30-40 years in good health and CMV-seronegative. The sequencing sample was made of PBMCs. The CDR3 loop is CASSQPLVSRGRKAFF. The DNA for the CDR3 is TGCGCCAGCAGCCAACCTCTCGTCTCCAGGGGGCGAAAAGCTTTCTTT.